In this sample, the clone carrying this TCR beta chain turned up a few times. The data are from a study of HIV-infected children after antiretroviral therapy interruption. A 3' RACE protocol on RNA, with unique molecular identifiers, produced the TCR library. TCRdb fed the 3' RACE reads into MiXCR, producing one record per CDR3 protein. The repertoire holds more than 85,000 distinct CDR3 sequences, 6% to 8.5% seen once, with 1% to 1.3% in the top ten. The sample's treatment: PENTA 11 planned treatment interruption arm or continuous ART arm. Sequenced here: CD45RA+ CD4+ T cells from PBMCs, pooled from several time points, sampled from a donor given antiretroviral therapy, either interrupted or continuous. Subset: naive CD4+ CD45RA+ CD45RO- T cells. This clonotype was sampled from a pool of human donors with HIV.

The CDR3 reads CASRPGGGQPQHF. Here the CDR3 DNA reads TGTGCCAGCAGACCAGGGGGCGGTCAGCCCCAGCATTTT. The chain uses TRBV12-3 or TRBV12-4 and TRBJ1-5; 8 nucleotides line up with TRBD1. The CDR3 is made up of 13 amino acids. The V segment lost 6 bases and the J segment 6 bases; nucleotides outside the gene matches: 4.